This record concerns one TCR beta chain sequence. Its antigen is currently unknown. Among the 120 subjects of the validation cohort, separate from the roughly 700-subject first cohort, were the donors. These data originate in a study of cytomegalovirus exposure and HLA in healthy donors. Findings and caveats of the study: In a later analysis, first-cohort TCR clusters were found to tend to co-occur in the 100 to 150 validation repertoires. Across donors, most TCRs were seen rarely, yet some public ones were widespread. Cytomegalovirus-associated status was assigned to some 180 TCR beta chains.

The CDR3 totals 17 residues. Germline V CDR1 and CDR2: SGHNT, YYREEE (reference sequence). V was clipped by 3 bases and J by 4 bases; unmatched bases: 15. Only in-frame clones appear in the TCRdb table, and some are missing; sequencing was by immunoSEQ multiplex PCR. The sample yields approximately 180,000 clones, about 84% seen once. Sequencing was carried out using PBMCs. This sequence joins TRBV5-4 and TRBJ2-7; 8 bases are a match to TRBD2. The sequence was collected from a woman younger than 30 in good health and CMV-seronegative. In DNA form, the CDR3 reads TGTGCCAGCAGCTCGGGGGGGGGTGCCGCTGGGAGTTACGAGCAGTACTTC. Translation: CASSSGGGAAGSYEQYF.